These 10 T cell receptor beta chains share one sample of origin, sequenced in a study of shared clonotypes between healthy human individuals. Some clones are missing from TCRdb's copy, which holds only in-frame ones; the method was immunoSEQ multiplex PCR. Among approximately 500,000 clones listed, 60% to 80% were seen once. The sample taken for sequencing was PBMCs. Receptors originate from a woman between 35 and 50 years old in good health. Some clones in this sample may be carry-over from other donors' samples.

The V call is TRBV7-7, the J call TRBJ2-1; 8 bases are a match to TRBD2. V shed 1 base, J shed 8 bases, and the junction held 10 bases outside the gene matches. Germline V gene sequence: CDR1 SSHAT, CDR2 FNYEAQ (reference sequence). The CDR3 extends over 16 amino acids. The CDR3, as DNA: TGTGCCAGCAGCTTAGGAGCGGGAGTAAAAACGGATGAGCAGTTCTTC. This sequence encodes CASSLGAGVKTDEQFF.

The chain couples TRBV4-3 to TRBJ2-7; 13 bases agree with TRBD2. The CDR3 extends over 20 amino acids. Germline V CDR1 and CDR2: LGHNA, YSLEER. J was trimmed by 0 bases and V by 2 bases; bases with no gene match: 13. For the CDR3, the DNA is TGCGCCAGCAGCCAATTCTCCAGGAGGACTAGCGGGGGAATCTCCTACGAGCAGTACTTC. This translates into CASSQFSRRTSGGISYEQYF.

The genes are TRBV28 and TRBJ2-4; D might be TRBD1 (6 bases). Germline CDR1 MDHEN, CDR2 SYDVKM. V lost 7 bases and J 6 bases, leaving 13 bases between the germline ends. The CDR3 is made up of 13 amino acids. DNA for the CDR3: TGTGCCAGCATCGGCAGGGGTGGAAACATTCAGTACTTC. As protein: CASIGRGGNIQYF.

This rearrangement joins TRBV30 to TRBJ2-1; 12 nucleotides align to TRBD2. CDR1 and CDR2 from the germline V gene are GTSNPN and SVGIG (reference sequence). V trimming: 4 bases; J trimming: 4 bases; junction bases outside the gene matches: 8. This CDR3 has 16 residues. The CDR3 region is CAWKKGLAGRYNEQFF. Here the CDR3 DNA reads TGTGCCTGGAAGAAAGGACTAGCGGGGCGGTACAATGAGCAGTTCTTC.

The chain employs TRBV7-2 and TRBJ2-5; D remains unclear. V lost 1 base, J lost 3 bases, and 12 bases lay in between. This CDR3 has 15 amino acids. The germline V gene encodes CDR1 SGHTA and CDR2 FQGNSA. CDR3 coding DNA: TGTGCCAGCAGCTTAGTATATGGGCCAGAAGAGACCCAGTACTTC. This codes for CASSLVYGPEETQYF.

This clone appeared a single time. The J gene is TRBJ1-5, the V gene TRBV29-1; the D is unclear. Trimming cost V 6 bases and J 0 bases, with 12 bases left between them. There are 14 residues in the CDR3. Germline-derived CDR1 and CDR2 are SQVTM and ANQGSEA. CDR3 DNA sequence: TGCAGCGTATCTAAGGGAAATAGCAATCAGCCCCAGCATTTT. Amino acids: CSVSKGNSNQPQHF.

This CDR3 reads CSAGYEKLFF. The CDR3 DNA is TGCAGTGCTGGGTATGAAAAACTGTTTTTT. The V gene is TRBV20-1, the J gene TRBJ1-4, with D unresolved. The CDR3 has 10 residues. Trimming cost V 5 bases and J 6 bases, with 4 bases left between them. Germline CDR1 DFQATT, CDR2 SNEGSKA (reference sequence).

The sample holds a few counts of this clone. The chain couples TRBV6-5 to TRBJ1-5; D call uncertain. Trimming cost V 4 bases and J 6 bases, with 4 bases left between them. The length of the CDR3 is 11 residues. Germline V CDR1 and CDR2: MNHEY, SVGAGI. CDR3 nucleotides: TGTGCCAGCAGTTTGGGTCAGCCCCAGCATTTT. The encoded protein is CASSLGQPQHF.

This clone was counted a single time. V is TRBV19 and J is TRBJ2-1; D uncertain. The CDR3 totals 13 residues. Germline CDR1 reads LNHDA; CDR2 reads SQIVND (reference sequence). V was shortened by 1 base and J by 4 bases, with 5 bases between the two germline ends. Written as DNA, the CDR3 is TGTGCCAGTAGTATAGCCCCGTACAATGAGCAGTTCTTC. It translates to CASSIAPYNEQFF.

The V and J genes are TRBV18 and TRBJ2-7, with 7 bases aligning to TRBD1. The CDR3 is made up of 12 amino acids. Per the germline V gene, CDR1 is KGHSH and CDR2 is LQKENI. The V and J ends lost 4 bases and 5 bases, in that order; junction bases with no gene match: 2. The CDR3 region is CASSRDRDEQYF. The CDR3 bases are TGTGCCAGCTCACGTGACAGGGACGAGCAGTACTTC.